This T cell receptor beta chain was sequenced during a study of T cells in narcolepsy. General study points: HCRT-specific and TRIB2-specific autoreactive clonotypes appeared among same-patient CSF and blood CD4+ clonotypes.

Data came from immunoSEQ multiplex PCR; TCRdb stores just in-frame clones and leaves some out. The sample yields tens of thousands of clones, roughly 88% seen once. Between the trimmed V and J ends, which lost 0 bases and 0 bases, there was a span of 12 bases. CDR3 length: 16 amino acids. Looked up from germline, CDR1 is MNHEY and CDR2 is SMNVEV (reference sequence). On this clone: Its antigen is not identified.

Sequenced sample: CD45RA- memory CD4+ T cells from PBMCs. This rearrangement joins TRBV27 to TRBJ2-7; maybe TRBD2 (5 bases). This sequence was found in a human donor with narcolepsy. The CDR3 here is CASSLSPRAGSYEQYF. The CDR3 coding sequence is TGTGCCAGCAGTTTATCGCCCCGGGCGGGCTCCTACGAGCAGTACTTC.